This entry features one T cell receptor (beta chain) sequence. This clonotype came up a few times. The antigen this receptor binds is unknown. Base quality data are lacking; no much larger clone is found one base away. 500 ng RNA was reverse transcribed with SuperScript III using primers against the alpha and beta constant regions. Separate alpha and beta chain libraries were generated by chain-specific third strand synthesis with multiplexing indices. In the protocol, all rearrangements within a chain were amplified with a single primer pair so that primer bias was avoided, and molecular barcodes were added to each cDNA molecule. Purified cDNA was joined by T4 RNA Ligase 1 to a 5' RACE adapter carrying a random hexamer and the SP2 sequencing primer site. Second strand synthesis was primed from the SP2 site with Phusion polymerase, using slow temperature ramps to favor optimal annealing. Two random hexamer sequences, both added before amplification and joined together, made up the 12-nucleotide barcode of each molecule. P5 and P7 adapter elements plus a second index were added in a short first PCR, which was followed by an approximately 25-cycle amplification PCR with P5s and P7 primers. A total of 25 to 30 PCR cycles were applied to the libraries, which were quantified on a Qubit, sized on a Bioanalyzer, and diluted to about 4 nM. The normalized libraries were sequenced on an Illumina MiSeq using 2 x 250 paired-end kits. Reverse transcription reactions were cleaned up on MinElute columns and eluted into approximately 10 ul Tris-Cl. Adapter ligations ran for roughly 20 hours at 16 degrees C and were afterwards cleaned with AMPure XP beads at a 1:1 ratio. In the original analysis: Demultiplexed FASTQ files were processed with a modified Decombinator by which V, J, insert and barcode information was output. Sequences that shared a barcode but differed from the dominant sequence were treated as errors and discarded, and barcodes were clustered at Levenshtein distance 3 and counted to estimate the original cDNA molecules. The R packages ineq, vegan, igraph and RCytoscape were used for downstream analyses, together with IMGT nomenclature and CDR3 definitions. To avoid skew from clonal expansion, each TCR was counted once, and V gene usage was computed over distinct sequences. Unique CDR3 amino acid sequences within a donor were connected in similarity networks whenever two sequences differed by a single Levenshtein edit. The authors compiled published HIV-specific CDR3s (about 100 alpha, 650 to 800 beta) and CMV-specific CDR3s (roughly twelve alpha, over 200 beta) and searched for them in the repertoires. Lower sequence numbers were not the cause of the decreased diversity in patients, as random subsampling to size-matched repertoires showed. Starting from the raw public reads, TCRdb applied fastp trimming at Q25, assembled clones with MiXCR and retained in-frame beta chains. Each entry is one CDR3 protein sequence, shown with its most common DNA and genes. These V and J calls rely on TCRdb rather than the paper's analysis. Here the sample has 7,500 to 10,000 distinct CDR3 sequences; around 8.5% occur a single time. Of the sample, 34% is held by the ten largest clones.

The trim is 0 bases for V and 7 bases for J, with a gap of 9 bases between the germline ends. The germline V gene gives CDR1 as ENHRY and CDR2 as SYGVKD. The CDR3 spans 14 residues, from the cysteine through the phenylalanine. CDR3 DNA only is kept here, 42 bases in frame from base 1. This record belongs to a study of HIV-infected patients and healthy controls (dated by TCRdb to the mid-2010s). In the study overall: Although they stayed below normal ranges, CD4 counts in most of the 16 patients rose modestly but significantly after three months of therapy. CD8 counts showed no consistent shift during early therapy, whereas the CD4:CD8 ratio rose slightly. An undetectable viral load was attained by 11 of 16 patients by the second bleed and by all patients after a further year of therapy. Relative to controls, total CDR3 counts per chain did not differ significantly, and patients lacked overall T-cell lymphocytopenia. The study tested whether deep TCR repertoire sequencing of HIV patients' small blood samples could capture immune perturbation and reconstitution.

The paper as a whole reports these results and caveats: In the study, no determination of donor HLA types was made. Differing numbers of distinct sequences in patients and controls hindered comparison, and size-matching assigned excessive weight to rare events in the HIV-infected data. Healthy controls shared more CDR3s between individuals than HIV+ patients, by Jaccard index and by count of highly shared sequences. Eight alpha and eight beta V genes showed significantly different mean usage between HIV-infected patients and controls. Oligoclonality may be reflected in the significantly higher mean Gini indices of HIV-infected repertoires compared with controls. MAIT cell alpha-chain CDR3s were present at high frequency in healthy controls but severely depleted in HIV+ repertoires. In HIV-infected patients, the apparent post-therapy recovery of the Gini index was not replicated in size-matched repertoire data. The dynamics of distinct T-cell subpopulations could not be separated, and sequencing depth was restricted, because whole blood was used. A major limit on how widely the findings apply, in the view of the authors, was that only sixteen HIV-infected individuals were processed. The study cohorts differed slightly in age and sex profile, but those differences did not account for the observed differences in diversity. During therapy, HIV-associated CDR3s significantly decreased in frequency, while CMV-associated CDR3s did not change significantly, though most became more frequent. Healthy control repertoires showed roughly threefold more distinct CDR3s and higher Shannon diversity than untreated HIV+ repertoires. In the samples, alpha-beta chain pairing was left undetermined.

Since whole blood was used without any cell fractionation, the repertoire reflected all peripheral T cells in unsorted form. For RNA extraction, an approximately 2.5 ml sample of peripheral blood was drawn into Tempus tubes. HIV-infected adults not yet given antiretroviral therapy and scheduled to start treatment were recruited, and the first sixteen eligible patients underwent processing. Patients were deemed ineligible for enrollment if they had febrile or AIDS-related illness, tumors, hepatitis B or C coinfection, immunomodulatory therapy, recent vaccination or treatment interruptions. Residual genomic DNA was removed with the TURBO-DNase kit and globin mRNA was depleted with GLOBINclear. The study collected pretreatment blood from HIV-infected patients just before antiretroviral therapy was started.

This receptor was obtained from an adult with HIV infection. The donor label of this sample is uncertain. Here the chain combines TRBV10-3 and TRBJ2-2, with no reliable assignment of the D segment. Sequencing was performed on blood, taken before antiretroviral therapy. The CDR3 has the sequence CAISESLGIGELFF. The nucleotide sequence reads TGTGCCATCAGTGAGTCTTTAGGGATCGGGGAGCTGTTTTTT.